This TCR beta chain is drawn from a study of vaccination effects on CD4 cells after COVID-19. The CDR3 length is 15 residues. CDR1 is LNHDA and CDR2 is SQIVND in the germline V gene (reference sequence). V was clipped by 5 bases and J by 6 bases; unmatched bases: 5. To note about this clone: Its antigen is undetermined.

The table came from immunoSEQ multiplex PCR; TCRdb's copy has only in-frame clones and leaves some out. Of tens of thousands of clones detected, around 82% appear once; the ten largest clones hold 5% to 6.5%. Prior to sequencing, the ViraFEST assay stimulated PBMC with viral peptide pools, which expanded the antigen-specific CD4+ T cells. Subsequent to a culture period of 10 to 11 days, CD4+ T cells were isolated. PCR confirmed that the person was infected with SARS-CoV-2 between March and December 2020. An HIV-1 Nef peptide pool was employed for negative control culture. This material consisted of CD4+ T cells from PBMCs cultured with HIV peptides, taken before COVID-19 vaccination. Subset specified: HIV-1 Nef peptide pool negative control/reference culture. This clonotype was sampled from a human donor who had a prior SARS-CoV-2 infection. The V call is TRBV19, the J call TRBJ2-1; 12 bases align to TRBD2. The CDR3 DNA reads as TGTGCCAGTAGTTCCCCGACTAGCGGGAGCAATGAGCAGTTCTTC. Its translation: CASSSPTSGSNEQFF.